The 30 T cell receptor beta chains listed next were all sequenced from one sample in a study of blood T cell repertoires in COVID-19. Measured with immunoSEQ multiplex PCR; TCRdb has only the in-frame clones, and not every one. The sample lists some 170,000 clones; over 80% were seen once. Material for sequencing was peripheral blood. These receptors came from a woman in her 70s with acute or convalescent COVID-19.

The CDR3 DNA reads TGTGCCAGCAGCAAAGTCGGTAATGGCTACACCTTC. Translated, it gives CASSKVGNGYTF. The chain uses TRBV21-1 and TRBJ1-2. TRBV21-1 is described as a pseudogene. This CDR3 has 12 residues.

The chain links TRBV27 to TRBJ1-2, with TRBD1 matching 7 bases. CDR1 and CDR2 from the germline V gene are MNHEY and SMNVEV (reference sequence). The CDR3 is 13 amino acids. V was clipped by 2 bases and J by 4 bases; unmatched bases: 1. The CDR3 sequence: CASSLPGGYGYTF. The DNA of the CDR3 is TGTGCCAGCAGTTTACCAGGGGGCTATGGCTACACCTTC.

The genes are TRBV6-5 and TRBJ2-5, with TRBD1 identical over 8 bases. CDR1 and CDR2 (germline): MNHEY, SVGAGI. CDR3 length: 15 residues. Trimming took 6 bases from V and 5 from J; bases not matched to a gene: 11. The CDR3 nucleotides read TGTGCCAGCAGATTACGAGGGACAGGAAGGGAGACCCAGTACTTC. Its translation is CASRLRGTGRETQYF.

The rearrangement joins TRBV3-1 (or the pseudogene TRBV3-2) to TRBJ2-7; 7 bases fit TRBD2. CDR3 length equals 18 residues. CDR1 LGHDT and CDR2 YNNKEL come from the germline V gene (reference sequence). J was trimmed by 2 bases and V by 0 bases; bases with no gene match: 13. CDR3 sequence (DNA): TGTGCCAGCAGCCAAGATAGGAAGGCGGGACTACTCACCTACGAGCAGTACTTC. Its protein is CASSQDRKAGLLTYEQYF.

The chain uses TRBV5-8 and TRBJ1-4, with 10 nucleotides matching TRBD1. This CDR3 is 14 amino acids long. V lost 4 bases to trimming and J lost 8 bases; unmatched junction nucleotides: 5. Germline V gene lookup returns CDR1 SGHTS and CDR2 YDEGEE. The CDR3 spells CASSVGQGEEKLFF. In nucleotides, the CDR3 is TGTGCCAGCAGCGTCGGACAGGGGGAAGAAAAACTGTTTTTT.

CDR3 amino acids: CAAKIAGSETQYF. In DNA, the CDR3 is TGTGCCGCTAAAATAGCGGGATCGGAGACCCAGTACTTC. The chain is built from TRBV15 and TRBJ2-5; 8 bases are shared with TRBD2. The CDR3 extends over 13 amino acids. The J segment lost 5 bases and the V segment lost 11 bases, leaving 10 bases of the junction unmatched. CDR1 and CDR2 from the germline V gene are LNHNV and YYDKDF (reference sequence).

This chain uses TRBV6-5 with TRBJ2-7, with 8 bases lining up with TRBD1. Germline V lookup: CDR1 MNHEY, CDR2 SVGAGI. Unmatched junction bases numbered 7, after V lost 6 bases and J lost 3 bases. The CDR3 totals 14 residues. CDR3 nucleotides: TGTGCCAGCAGGGCGACAGGGGTAAACTACGAGCAGTACTTC. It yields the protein CASRATGVNYEQYF.

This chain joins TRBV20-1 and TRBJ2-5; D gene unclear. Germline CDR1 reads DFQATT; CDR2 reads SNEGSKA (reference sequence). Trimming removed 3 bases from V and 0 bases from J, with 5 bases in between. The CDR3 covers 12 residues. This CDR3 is CSASDYQETQYF. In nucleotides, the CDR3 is TGCAGTGCTAGTGACTACCAAGAGACCCAGTACTTC.

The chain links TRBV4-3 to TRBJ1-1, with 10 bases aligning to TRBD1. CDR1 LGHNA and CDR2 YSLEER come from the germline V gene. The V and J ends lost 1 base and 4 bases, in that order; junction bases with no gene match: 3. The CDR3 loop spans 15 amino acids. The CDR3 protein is CASSQVGTGVTEAFF. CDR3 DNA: TGCGCCAGCAGCCAAGTGGGGACAGGGGTCACTGAAGCTTTCTTT.

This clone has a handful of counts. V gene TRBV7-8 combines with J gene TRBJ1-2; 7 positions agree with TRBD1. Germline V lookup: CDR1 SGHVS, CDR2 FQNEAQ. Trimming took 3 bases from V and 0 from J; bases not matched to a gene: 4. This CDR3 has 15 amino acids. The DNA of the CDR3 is TGTGCCAGCAGCTTGGGGACAGTTACTAACTATGGCTACACCTTC. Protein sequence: CASSLGTVTNYGYTF. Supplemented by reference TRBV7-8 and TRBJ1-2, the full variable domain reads GAGVSQSPRYKVAKRGQDVALRCDPISGHVSLFWYQQALGQGPEFLTYFQNEAQLDKSGLPSDRFFAERPEGSVSTLKIQRTQQEDSAVYLCASSLGTVTNYGYTFGSGTRLTVV.

The CDR3 nucleotides read TGTGCCAGTACCATCCCAGGGATTTCTGGAAACACCATATATTTT. This codes for CASTIPGISGNTIYF. This chain links TRBV19 with TRBJ1-3, with a possible D match to TRBD1 (5 bases). Germline loops: CDR1 LNHDA, CDR2 SQIVND (reference sequence). The CDR3 length is 15 residues. Trimming shortened V by 7 bases and J by 1 base, and 14 bases separated the two germline ends.

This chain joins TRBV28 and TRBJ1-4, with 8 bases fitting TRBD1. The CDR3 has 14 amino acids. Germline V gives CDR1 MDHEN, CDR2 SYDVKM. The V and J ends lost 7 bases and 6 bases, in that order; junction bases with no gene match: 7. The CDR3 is CASNLRGQDEKLFF. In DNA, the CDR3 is TGTGCCAGCAATCTCAGGGGGCAGGATGAAAAACTGTTTTTT.

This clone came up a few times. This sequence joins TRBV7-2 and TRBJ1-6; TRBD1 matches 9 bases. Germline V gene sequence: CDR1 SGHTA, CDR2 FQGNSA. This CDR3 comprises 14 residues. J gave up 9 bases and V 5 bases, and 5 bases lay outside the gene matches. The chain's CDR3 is CASSRDRDSSPLHF. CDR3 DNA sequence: TGTGCCAGCAGCCGGGACAGGGACAGTTCACCCCTCCACTTT.

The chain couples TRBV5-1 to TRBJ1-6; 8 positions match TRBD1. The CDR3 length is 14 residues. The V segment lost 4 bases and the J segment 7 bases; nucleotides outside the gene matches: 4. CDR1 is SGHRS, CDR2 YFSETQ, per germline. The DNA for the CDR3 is TGCGCCAGCAGCACGGGACAGGCCAATTCACCCCTCCACTTT. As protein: CASSTGQANSPLHF. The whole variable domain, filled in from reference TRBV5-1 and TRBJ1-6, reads KAGVTQTPRYLIKTRGQQVTLSCSPISGHRSVSWYQQTPGQGLQFLFEYFSETQRNKGNFPGRFSGRQFSNSRSEMNVSTLELGDSALYLCASSTGQANSPLHFGNGTRLTVT.

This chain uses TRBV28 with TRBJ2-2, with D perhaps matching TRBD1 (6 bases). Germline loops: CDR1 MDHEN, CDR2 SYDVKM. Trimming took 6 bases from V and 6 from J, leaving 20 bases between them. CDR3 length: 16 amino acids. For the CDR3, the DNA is TGTGCCAGCAGCCATTGGACAGCCTTAATGTCCGGGGAGCTGTTTTTT. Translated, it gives CASSHWTALMSGELFF.

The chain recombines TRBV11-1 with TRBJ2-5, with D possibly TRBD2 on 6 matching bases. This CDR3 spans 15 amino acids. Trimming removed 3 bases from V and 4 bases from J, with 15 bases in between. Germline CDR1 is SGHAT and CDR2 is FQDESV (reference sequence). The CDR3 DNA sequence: TGTGCCAGCAGCTTTATGGGGGGTCTAAGAGAGACCCAGTACTTC. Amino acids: CASSFMGGLRETQYF.

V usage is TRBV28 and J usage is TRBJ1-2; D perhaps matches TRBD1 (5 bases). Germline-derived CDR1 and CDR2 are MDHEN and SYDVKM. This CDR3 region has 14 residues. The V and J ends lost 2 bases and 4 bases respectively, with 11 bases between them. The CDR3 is CASSLMGDSYGYTF. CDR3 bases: TGTGCCAGCAGTTTAATGGGGGACTCCTATGGCTACACCTTC.

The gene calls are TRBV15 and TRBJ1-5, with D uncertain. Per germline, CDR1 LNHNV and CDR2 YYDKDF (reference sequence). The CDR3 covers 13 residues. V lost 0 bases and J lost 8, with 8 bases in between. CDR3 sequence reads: CATSRDPQEPQHF. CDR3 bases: TGTGCCACCAGCAGAGACCCCCAGGAGCCCCAGCATTTT.

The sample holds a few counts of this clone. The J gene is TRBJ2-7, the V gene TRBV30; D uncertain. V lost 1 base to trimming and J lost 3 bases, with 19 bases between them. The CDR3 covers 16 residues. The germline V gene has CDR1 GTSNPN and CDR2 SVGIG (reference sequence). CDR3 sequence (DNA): TGTGCCTGGAGTGGCCCGTCCGACCGGCGGTTCTACGAGCAGTACTTC. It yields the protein CAWSGPSDRRFYEQYF.

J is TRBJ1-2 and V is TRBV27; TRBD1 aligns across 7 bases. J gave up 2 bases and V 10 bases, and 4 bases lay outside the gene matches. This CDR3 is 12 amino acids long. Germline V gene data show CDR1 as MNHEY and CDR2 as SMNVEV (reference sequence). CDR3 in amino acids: CATMGQNYGYTF. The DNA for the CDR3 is TGTGCCACTATGGGACAGAACTATGGCTACACCTTC.

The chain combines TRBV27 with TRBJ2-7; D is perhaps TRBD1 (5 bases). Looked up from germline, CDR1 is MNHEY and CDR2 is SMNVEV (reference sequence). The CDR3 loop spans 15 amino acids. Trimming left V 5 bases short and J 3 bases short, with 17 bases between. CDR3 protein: CASSLGVVGLYEQYF. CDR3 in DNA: TGTGCCAGCAGTCTAGGGGTGGTAGGCCTCTACGAGCAGTACTTC.

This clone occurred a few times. The CDR3 sequence: CASNPSQTVPEQFF. In DNA form, the CDR3 reads TGCGCCAGCAACCCGTCCCAGACAGTTCCCGAGCAGTTCTTC. This chain joins TRBV5-1 and TRBJ2-1; perhaps TRBD1 as D (5 bases). Germline V gene data show CDR1 as SGHRS and CDR2 as YFSETQ. V was clipped by 6 bases and J by 10 bases, with 20 bases between them. This CDR3 has 14 residues.

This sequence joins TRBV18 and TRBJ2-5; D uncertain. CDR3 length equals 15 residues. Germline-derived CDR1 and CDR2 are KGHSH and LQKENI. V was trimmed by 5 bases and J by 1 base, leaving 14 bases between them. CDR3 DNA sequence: TGTGCCAGCTCATCGTCCCCAACTTCCCAAGAGACCCAGTACTTC. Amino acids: CASSSSPTSQETQYF.

Written as DNA, the CDR3 is TGTGCCAGCAGCCGACAGGCCATTCAAGAGACCCAGTACTTC. Translating it yields CASSRQAIQETQYF. The rearrangement links TRBV28 to TRBJ2-5; the D gene is possibly TRBD1 (6 bases). Germline CDR1 is MDHEN and CDR2 is SYDVKM. The V gene lost 6 bases and the J gene lost 2 bases, with 13 bases spanning the gap. CDR3 length: 14 residues.

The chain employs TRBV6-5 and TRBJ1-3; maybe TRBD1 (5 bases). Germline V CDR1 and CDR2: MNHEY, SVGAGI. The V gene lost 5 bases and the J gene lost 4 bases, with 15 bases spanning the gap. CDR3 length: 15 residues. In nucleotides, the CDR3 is TGTGCCAGCAGTCGCGCTTTGGGGGGAGGAAACACCATATATTTT. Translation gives CASSRALGGGNTIYF.

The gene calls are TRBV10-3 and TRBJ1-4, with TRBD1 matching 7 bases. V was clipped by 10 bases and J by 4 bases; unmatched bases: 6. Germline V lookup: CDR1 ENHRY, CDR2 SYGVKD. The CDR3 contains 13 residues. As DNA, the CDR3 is TGTGCCAGCGCGGGACAGTATAATGAAAAACTGTTTTTT. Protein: CASAGQYNEKLFF.

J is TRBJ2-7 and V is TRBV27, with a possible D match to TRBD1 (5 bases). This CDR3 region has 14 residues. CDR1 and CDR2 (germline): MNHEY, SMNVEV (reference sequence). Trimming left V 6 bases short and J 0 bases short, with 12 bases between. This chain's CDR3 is CASSLSTGSYEQYF. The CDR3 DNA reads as TGTGCCAGCAGCCTTTCTACAGGCTCCTACGAGCAGTACTTC.

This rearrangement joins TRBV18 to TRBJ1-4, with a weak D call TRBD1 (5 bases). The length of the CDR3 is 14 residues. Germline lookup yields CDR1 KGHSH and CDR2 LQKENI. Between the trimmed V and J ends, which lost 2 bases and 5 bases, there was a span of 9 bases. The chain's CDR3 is CASSPVGGNEKLFF. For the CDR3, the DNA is TGTGCCAGCTCACCAGTGGGGGGAAATGAAAAACTGTTTTTT.

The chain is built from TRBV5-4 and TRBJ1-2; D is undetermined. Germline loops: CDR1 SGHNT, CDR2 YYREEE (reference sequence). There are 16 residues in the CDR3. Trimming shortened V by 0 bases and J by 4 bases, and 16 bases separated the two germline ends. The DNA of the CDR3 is TGTGCCAGCAGCTTGGACCCCGCCGGAACAGTCTATGGCTACACCTTC. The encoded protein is CASSLDPAGTVYGYTF. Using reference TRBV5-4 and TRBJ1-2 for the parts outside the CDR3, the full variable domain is ETGVTQSPTHLIKTRGQQVTLRCSSQSGHNTVSWYQQALGQGPQFIFQYYREEENGRGNFPPRFSGLQFPNYSSELNVNALELDDSALYLCASSLDPAGTVYGYTFGSGTRLTVV.

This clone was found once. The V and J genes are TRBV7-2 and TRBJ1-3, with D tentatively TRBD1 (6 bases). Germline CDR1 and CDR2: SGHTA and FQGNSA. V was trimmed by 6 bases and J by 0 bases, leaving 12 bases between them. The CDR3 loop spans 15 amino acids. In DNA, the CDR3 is TGTGCCAGCAGTGGGAACAGGGCCTCTGGAAACACCATATATTTT. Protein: CASSGNRASGNTIYF.